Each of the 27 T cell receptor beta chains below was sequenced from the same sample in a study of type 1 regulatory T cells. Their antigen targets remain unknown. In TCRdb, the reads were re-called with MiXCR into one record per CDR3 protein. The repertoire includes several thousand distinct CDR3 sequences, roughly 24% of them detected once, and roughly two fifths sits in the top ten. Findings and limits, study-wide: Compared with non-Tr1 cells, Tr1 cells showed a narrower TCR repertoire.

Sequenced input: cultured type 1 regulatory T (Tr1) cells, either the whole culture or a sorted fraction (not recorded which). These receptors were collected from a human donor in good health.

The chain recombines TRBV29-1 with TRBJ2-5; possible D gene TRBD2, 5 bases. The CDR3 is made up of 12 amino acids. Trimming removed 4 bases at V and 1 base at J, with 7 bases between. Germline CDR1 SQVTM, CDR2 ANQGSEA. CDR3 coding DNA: TGCAGCGTTGTTGGACTCCAAGAGACCCAGTACTTC. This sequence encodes CSVVGLQETQYF.

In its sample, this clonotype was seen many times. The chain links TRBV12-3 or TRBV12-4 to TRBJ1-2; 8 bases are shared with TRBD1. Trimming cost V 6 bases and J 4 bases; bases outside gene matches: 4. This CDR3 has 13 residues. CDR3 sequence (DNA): TGTGCCAGCAGACCGGGACAGGTCTATGGCTACACCTTC. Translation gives CASRPGQVYGYTF.

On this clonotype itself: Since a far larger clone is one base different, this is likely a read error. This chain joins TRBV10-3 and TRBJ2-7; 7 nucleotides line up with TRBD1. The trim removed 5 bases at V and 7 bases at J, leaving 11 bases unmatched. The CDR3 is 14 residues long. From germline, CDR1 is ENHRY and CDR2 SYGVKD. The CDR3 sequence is CAISSGGPYNEQYF. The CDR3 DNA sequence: TGTGCCATCAGTTCAGGGGGACCCTACAATGAGCAGTACTTC.

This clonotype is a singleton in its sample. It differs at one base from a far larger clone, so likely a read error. The CDR3 DNA follows: TGTGCCAGCAGCTCCGGCGTGGACAGGGGCTACGAGCAGTTCTTC. Its protein product is CASSSGVDRGYEQFF. J is TRBJ2-1 and V is TRBV7-2; 9 bases agree with TRBD1. J lost 10 bases, V lost 4 bases, and 11 bases had no gene match. CDR3 length equals 15 residues. CDR1 and CDR2 from the germline V gene are SGHTA and FQGNSA.

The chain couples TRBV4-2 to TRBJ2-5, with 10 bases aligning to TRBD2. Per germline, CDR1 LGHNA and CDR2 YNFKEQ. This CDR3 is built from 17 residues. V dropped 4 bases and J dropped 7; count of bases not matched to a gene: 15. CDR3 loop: CASSPRGLAGDGGTQYF. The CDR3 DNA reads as TGTGCCAGCAGCCCTCGGGGGCTAGCGGGGGACGGGGGGACCCAGTACTTC.

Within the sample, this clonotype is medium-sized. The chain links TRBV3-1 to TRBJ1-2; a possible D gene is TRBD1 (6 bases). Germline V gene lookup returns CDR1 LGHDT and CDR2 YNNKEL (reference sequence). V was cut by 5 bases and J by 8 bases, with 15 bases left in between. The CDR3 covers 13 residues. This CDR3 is CASSDAIGGGYTF. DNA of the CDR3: TGTGCCAGCAGCGACGCGATAGGGGGAGGCTACACCTTC.

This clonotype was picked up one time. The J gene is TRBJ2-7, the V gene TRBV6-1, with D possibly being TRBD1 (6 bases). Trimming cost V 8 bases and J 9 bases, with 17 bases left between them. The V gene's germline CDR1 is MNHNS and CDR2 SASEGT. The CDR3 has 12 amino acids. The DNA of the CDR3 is TGTGCCAGCGGATTATACAGGGTTAGGCAGTACTTC. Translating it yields CASGLYRVRQYF.

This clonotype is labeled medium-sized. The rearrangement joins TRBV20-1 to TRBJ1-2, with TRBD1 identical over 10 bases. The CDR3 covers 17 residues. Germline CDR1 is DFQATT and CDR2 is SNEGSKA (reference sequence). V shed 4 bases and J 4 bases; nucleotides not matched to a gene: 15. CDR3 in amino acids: CSANRPGQGTAGYGYTF. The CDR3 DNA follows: TGCAGTGCTAACCGGCCGGGACAGGGGACCGCTGGCTATGGCTACACCTTC.

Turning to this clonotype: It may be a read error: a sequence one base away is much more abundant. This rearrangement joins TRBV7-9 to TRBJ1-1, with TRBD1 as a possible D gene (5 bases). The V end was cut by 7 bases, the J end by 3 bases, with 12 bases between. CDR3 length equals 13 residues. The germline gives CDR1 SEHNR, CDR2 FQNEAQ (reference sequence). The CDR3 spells CASNRGGDTEAFF. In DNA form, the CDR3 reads TGTGCCAGCAACCGGGGGGGGGACACTGAAGCTTTCTTT.

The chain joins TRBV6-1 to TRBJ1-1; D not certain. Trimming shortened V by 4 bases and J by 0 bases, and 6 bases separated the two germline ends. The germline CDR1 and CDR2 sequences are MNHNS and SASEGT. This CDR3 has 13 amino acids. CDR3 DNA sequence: TGTGCCAGCAGTGTGACGGTGAACACTGAAGCTTTCTTT. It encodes CASSVTVNTEAFF.

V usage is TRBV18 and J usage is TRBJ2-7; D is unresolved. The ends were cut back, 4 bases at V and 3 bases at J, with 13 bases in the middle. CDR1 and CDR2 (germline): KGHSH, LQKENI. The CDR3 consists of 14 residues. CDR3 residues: CASSRATANYEQYF. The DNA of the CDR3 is TGTGCCAGCTCACGGGCCACCGCAAACTACGAGCAGTACTTC.

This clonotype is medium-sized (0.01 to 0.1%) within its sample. DNA of the CDR3: TGTGCCAGCAGCCGACAAATCGGACTAGCGGGCAACACCGGGGAGCTGTTTTTT. The encoded protein is CASSRQIGLAGNTGELFF. The rearrangement uses TRBV3-1 and TRBJ2-2, with 11 nucleotides matching TRBD2. Per germline, CDR1 LGHDT and CDR2 YNNKEL (reference sequence). V was pared by 4 bases and J by 2 bases, with 9 bases of the junction left unmatched. The CDR3 loop spans 18 amino acids.

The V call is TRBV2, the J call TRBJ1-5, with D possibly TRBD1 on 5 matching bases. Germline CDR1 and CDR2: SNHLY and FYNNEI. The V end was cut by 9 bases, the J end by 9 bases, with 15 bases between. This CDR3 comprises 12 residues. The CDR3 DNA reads TGTGCCAGTAATTTCTATGGGGGGCCCCAGCATTTT. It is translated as CASNFYGGPQHF.

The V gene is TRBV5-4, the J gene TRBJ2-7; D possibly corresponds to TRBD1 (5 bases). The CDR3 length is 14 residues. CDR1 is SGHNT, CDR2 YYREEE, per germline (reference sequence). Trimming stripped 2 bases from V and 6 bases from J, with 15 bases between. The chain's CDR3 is CASSFPTGNAEQYF. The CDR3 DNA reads TGTGCCAGCAGCTTCCCTACAGGTAACGCCGAGCAGTACTTC.

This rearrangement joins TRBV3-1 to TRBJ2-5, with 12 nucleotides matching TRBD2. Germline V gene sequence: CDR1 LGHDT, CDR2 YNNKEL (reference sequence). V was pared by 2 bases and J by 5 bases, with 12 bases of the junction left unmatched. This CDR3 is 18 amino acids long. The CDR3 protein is CASSQLKASGGAFETQYF. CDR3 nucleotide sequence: TGTGCCAGCAGCCAACTGAAAGCTAGCGGGGGGGCCTTTGAGACCCAGTACTTC.

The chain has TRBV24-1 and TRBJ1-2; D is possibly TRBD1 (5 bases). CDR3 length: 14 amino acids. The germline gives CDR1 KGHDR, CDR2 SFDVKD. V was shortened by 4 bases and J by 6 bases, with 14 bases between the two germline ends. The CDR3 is CATSDRRVMNGYTF. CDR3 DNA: TGTGCCACCAGTGACCGCAGGGTAATGAATGGCTACACCTTC.

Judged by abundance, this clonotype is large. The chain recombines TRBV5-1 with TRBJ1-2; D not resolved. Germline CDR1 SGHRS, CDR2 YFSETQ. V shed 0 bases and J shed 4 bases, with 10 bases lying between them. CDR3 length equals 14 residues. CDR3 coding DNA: TGCGCCAGCAGCTTGGTGCCGGAGATCTATGGCTACACCTTC. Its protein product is CASSLVPEIYGYTF.

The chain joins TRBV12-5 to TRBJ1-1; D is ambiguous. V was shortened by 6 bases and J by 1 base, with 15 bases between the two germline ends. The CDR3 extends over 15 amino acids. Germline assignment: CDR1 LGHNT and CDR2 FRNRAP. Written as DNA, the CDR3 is TGTGCTAGTGGGACGAGTGGGCAGGCGAACACTGAAGCTTTCTTT. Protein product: CASGTSGQANTEAFF. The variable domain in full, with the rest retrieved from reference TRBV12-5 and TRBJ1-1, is DARVTQTPRHKVTEMGQEVTMRCQPILGHNTVFWYRQTMMQGLELLAYFRNRAPLDDSGMPKDRFSAEMPDATLATLKIQPSEPRDSAVYFCASGTSGQANTEAFFGQGTRLTVV.

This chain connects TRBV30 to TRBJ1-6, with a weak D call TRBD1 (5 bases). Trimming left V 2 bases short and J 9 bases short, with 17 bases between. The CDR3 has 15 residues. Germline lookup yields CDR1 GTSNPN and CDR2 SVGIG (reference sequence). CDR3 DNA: TGTGCCTGGAGTTCCCAGAATTTGGGGCCTTCACCCCTCCACTTT. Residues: CAWSSQNLGPSPLHF.

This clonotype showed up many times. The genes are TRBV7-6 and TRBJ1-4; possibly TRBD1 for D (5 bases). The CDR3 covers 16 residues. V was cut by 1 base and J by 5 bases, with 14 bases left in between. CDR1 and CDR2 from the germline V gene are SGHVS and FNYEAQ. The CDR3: CASSLGPTGKNEKLFF. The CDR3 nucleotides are TGTGCCAGCAGCTTAGGCCCCACAGGAAAAAATGAAAAACTGTTTTTT.

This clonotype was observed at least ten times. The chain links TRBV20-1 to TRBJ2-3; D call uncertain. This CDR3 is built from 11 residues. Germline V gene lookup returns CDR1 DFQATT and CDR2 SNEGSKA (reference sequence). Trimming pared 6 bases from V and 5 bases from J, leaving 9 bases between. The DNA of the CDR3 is TGCAGTGCCCAGCTCGTAGATACGCAGTATTTT. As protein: CSAQLVDTQYF.

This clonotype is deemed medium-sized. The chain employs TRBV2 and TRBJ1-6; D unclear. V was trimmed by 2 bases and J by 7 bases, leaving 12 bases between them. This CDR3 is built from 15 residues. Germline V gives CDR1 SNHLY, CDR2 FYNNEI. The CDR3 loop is CASSERGQQNSPLHF. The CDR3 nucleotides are TGTGCCAGCAGTGAAAGAGGGCAGCAAAATTCACCCCTCCACTTT.

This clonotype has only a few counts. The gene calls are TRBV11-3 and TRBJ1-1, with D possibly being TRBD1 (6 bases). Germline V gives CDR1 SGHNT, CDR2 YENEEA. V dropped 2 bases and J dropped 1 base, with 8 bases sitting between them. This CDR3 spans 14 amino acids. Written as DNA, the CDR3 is TGTGCCAGCAGCTTAACAGGGAAGAACACTGAAGCTTTCTTT. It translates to CASSLTGKNTEAFF.

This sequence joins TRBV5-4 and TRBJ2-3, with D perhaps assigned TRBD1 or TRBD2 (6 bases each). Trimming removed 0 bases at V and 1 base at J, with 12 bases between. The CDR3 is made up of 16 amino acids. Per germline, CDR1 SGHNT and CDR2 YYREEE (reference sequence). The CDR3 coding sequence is TGTGCCAGCAGCTTGGTCCGGGGGCTGGGCACAGATACGCAGTATTTT. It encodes CASSLVRGLGTDTQYF.

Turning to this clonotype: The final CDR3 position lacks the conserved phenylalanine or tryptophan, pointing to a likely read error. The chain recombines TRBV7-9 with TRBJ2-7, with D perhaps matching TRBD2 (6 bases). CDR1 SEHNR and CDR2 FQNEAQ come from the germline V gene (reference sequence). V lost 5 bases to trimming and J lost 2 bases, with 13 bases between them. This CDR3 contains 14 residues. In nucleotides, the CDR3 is TGTGCCAGCAGCGCCCGGGGGAGGCCCTACGAGCAGTACATC. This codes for CASSARGRPYEQYI.

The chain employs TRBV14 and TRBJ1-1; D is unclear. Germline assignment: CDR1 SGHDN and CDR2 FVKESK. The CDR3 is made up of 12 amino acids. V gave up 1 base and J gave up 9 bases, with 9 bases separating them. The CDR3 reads CASSQVASKAFF. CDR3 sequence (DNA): TGTGCCAGCAGCCAAGTTGCTAGTAAAGCTTTCTTT. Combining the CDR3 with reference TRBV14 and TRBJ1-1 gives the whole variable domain EAGVTQFPSHSVIEKGQTVTLRCDPISGHDNLYWYRRVMGKEIKFLLHFVKESKQDESGMPNNRFLAERTGGTYSTLKVQPAELEDSGVYFCASSQVASKAFFGQGTRLTVV.

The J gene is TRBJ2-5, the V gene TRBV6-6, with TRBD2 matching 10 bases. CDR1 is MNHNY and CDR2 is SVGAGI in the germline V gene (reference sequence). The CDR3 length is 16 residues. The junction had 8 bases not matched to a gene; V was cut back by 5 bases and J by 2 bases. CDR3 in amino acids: CASSTPASGGQETQYF. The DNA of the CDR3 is TGTGCCAGCAGTACCCCTGCTAGCGGGGGACAAGAGACCCAGTACTTC.